This TCR beta chain emerged from a study of shared clonotypes between healthy human individuals. Study-level points and caveats: Rarefaction exposed incomplete sorted-subset sequencing despite large depth.

V lost 9 bases, J lost 0 bases, and 11 bases lay in between. CDR3 length equals 14 residues. The V gene's germline CDR1 is MGHDK and CDR2 SYGVNS. Concerning this clone: Its antigen remains unidentified.

Some clones are missing from TCRdb's copy, which holds only in-frame ones; the method was immunoSEQ multiplex PCR. Of under 2.5 million clones detected, 92% appear once; the ten largest clones hold 0.37%. This chain uses TRBV25-1 with TRBJ2-2; D may match TRBD1 or TRBD2 (5 bases each). Sample: naive CD4+ T cells from PBMCs. Sample subset: CD45RA+ positively selected. The clonotype was recovered from a man between 18 and 29 years old in good health. Some clones in this sample may be carry-over from other donors' samples. In nucleotides, the CDR3 is TGTGCCAGTCGAGGGACCGCGAACACCGGGGAGCTGTTTTTT. This translates into CASRGTANTGELFF.